The 25 T cell receptor beta chains listed next were all sequenced from one sample in a study of human T cells and chemical hapten exposure. Time point of the sample: pre-sensitization, week 0. Treatment given: therapeutic diphenylcyclopropenone sensitization with weekly scalp DPC. TCRdb redid the calling of the RACE reads with MiXCR, one entry per CDR3 protein. The repertoire holds around 57,000 distinct CDR3 sequences, with approximately 11% as singletons. Material: whole blood, obtained in connection with sensitization to the hapten diphenylcyclopropenone (DPC). The receptors here all came from a woman in her 40s with alopecia areata. Some clones in this sample may be carry-over from other donors' samples.

This clonotype was counted only a few times. This rearrangement joins TRBV4-2 to TRBJ2-7, with D tentatively TRBD2 (6 bases). There are 15 residues in the CDR3. The V end was cut by 3 bases, the J end by 0 bases, with 12 bases between. Germline values: CDR1 LGHNA, CDR2 YNFKEQ. CDR3 DNA: TGTGCCAGCAGCCAGGGTAGCGGAAGCTCCTACGAGCAGTACTTC. It codes for CASSQGSGSSYEQYF.

This clonotype was detected a few times. The V gene is TRBV29-1, the J gene TRBJ2-3; D may be TRBD2 (6 bases). CDR1 and CDR2 (germline): SQVTM, ANQGSEA. The CDR3 is 14 amino acids. The germline V and J ends were trimmed by 3 bases and 5 bases, with 15 bases remaining between them. The CDR3 is CSVDRGKRGDTQYF. Here the CDR3 DNA reads TGCAGCGTTGATCGGGGGAAGAGGGGAGATACGCAGTATTTT.

The chain joins TRBV6-5 to TRBJ1-1; D is perhaps TRBD1 (5 bases). Trimming removed 5 bases from V and 4 bases from J, with 14 bases in between. The germline V gene has CDR1 MNHEY and CDR2 SVGAGI. The CDR3 contains 14 residues. CDR3 amino acids: CASSAGTKSTEAFF. The CDR3, as DNA: TGTGCCAGCAGTGCCGGGACTAAGAGCACTGAAGCTTTCTTT.

This clonotype was observed at least ten times. The chain carries TRBV28 and TRBJ2-2; 9 nucleotides match TRBD1. CDR3 length equals 17 residues. Trimming at V came to 9 bases and at J to 2 bases, leaving 13 bases not matched to a gene. Germline V gene lookup returns CDR1 MDHEN and CDR2 SYDVKM. CDR3 in amino acids: CASLLFGTGTNTGELFF. The CDR3 DNA reads TGTGCCAGTCTACTTTTCGGGACAGGGACAAACACCGGGGAGCTGTTTTTT.

This clonotype was counted many times. The rearrangement uses TRBV7-2 and TRBJ2-5; TRBD2 matches at 7 bases. Germline V gene lookup returns CDR1 SGHTA and CDR2 FQGNSA. With 1 base clipped from V and 5 bases from J, the junction kept 10 bases outside the gene matches. The CDR3 extends over 16 amino acids. The CDR3, as DNA: TGTGCCAGCAGCTTAGGATATATGGGGGGAGGGGAGACCCAGTACTTC. This translates into CASSLGYMGGGETQYF. Complete variable domain (other parts from reference TRBV7-2 and TRBJ2-5): GAGVSQSPSNKVTEKGKDVELRCDPISGHTALYWYRQSLGQGLEFLIYFQGNSAPDKSGLPSDRFSAERTGGSVSTLTIQRTQQEDSAVYLCASSLGYMGGGETQYFGPGTRLLVL.

This clonotype was seen repeatedly, ten times or more. The CDR3 sequence is CASSLRGTYNEQFF. CDR3 DNA sequence: TGTGCCAGCAGCTTACGGGGCACCTACAATGAGCAGTTCTTC. The chain couples TRBV7-3 to TRBJ2-1; D is possibly TRBD1 or TRBD2 (5 bases each). V lost 2 bases to trimming and J lost 2 bases, with 7 bases between them. There are 14 residues in the CDR3. Germline V lookup: CDR1 SGHTA, CDR2 FQGTGA.

This clonotype occurred many times. DNA for the CDR3: TGTGCCAGCAGCGGGGGGGGCCTGAACACCGGGGAGCTGTTTTTT. This encodes CASSGGGLNTGELFF. This rearrangement joins TRBV5-4 to TRBJ2-2; D might be TRBD2 (7 bases). The CDR3 runs 15 residues. Germline CDR1 and CDR2: SGHNT and YYREEE (reference sequence). The V and J ends lost 4 bases and 1 base respectively, with 11 bases between them.

Ten or more counts support this clonotype. The rearrangement joins TRBV7-9 to TRBJ1-2; 8 positions agree with TRBD1. The CDR3 totals 15 residues. In germline, CDR1 is SEHNR, CDR2 FQNEAQ (reference sequence). Trimming took 3 bases from V and 2 from J; bases not matched to a gene: 5. The CDR3 DNA is TGTGCCAGCAGCTTTGGACAGGGTGAAAACTATGGCTACACCTTC. Translation gives CASSFGQGENYGYTF.

The chain recombines TRBV29-1 with TRBJ1-6; D may be TRBD1 (6 bases). Trimming removed 6 bases at V and 7 bases at J, with 16 bases between. Germline V gene sequence: CDR1 SQVTM, CDR2 ANQGSEA. The length of the CDR3 is 14 residues. The CDR3 here is CSVGGSGTNSPLHF. Written as DNA, the CDR3 is TGCAGCGTGGGGGGATCCGGGACAAATTCACCCCTCCACTTT.

This clonotype showed up many times. The genes are TRBV6-2 or TRBV6-3 and TRBJ2-1; the D gene could be TRBD1 or TRBD2 (5 bases each). Germline loops: CDR1 MNHEY, CDR2 SVGEGT. The V gene lost 2 bases and the J gene lost 0 bases, with 11 bases spanning the gap. CDR3 length: 16 amino acids. The CDR3 DNA is TGTGCCAGCAGTTACGCCAGGGACCGCTCCTACAATGAGCAGTTCTTC. Amino acid sequence: CASSYARDRSYNEQFF.

This clonotype was seen ten or more times. The rearrangement uses TRBV7-8 and TRBJ2-5; 10 nucleotides agree with TRBD1. Losses at the gene ends were 3 bases for V and 4 bases for J; bases not matched to a gene: 11. Germline lookup yields CDR1 SGHVS and CDR2 FQNEAQ. The CDR3 is made up of 17 amino acids. Here the CDR3 DNA reads TGTGCCAGCAGCTTTTGGACAGGGGGGAAGATTGGAGAGACCCAGTACTTC. It encodes CASSFWTGGKIGETQYF.

This clonotype has just a few counts. The chain uses TRBV5-1 and TRBJ2-1; 11 nucleotides align to TRBD2. Germline loops: CDR1 SGHRS, CDR2 YFSETQ. The V and J ends lost 5 bases and 6 bases, in that order; junction bases with no gene match: 10. The CDR3 has 16 residues. This CDR3 is CASRSNPSGRFNEQFF. The CDR3, as DNA: TGCGCCAGCAGGTCTAACCCTAGCGGGAGGTTCAATGAGCAGTTCTTC.

This clonotype was detected many times. The CDR3 nucleotides read TGTGCCAGCAGTTACCGTACAGGTTCGAGCACCGGGGAGCTGTTTTTT. Protein: CASSYRTGSSTGELFF. The chain joins TRBV6-5 to TRBJ2-2; a possible D gene is TRBD1 (5 bases). The CDR3 length is 16 residues. The germline CDR1 and CDR2 sequences are MNHEY and SVGAGI. The ends were cut back, 2 bases at V and 4 bases at J, with 14 bases in the middle.

There are many counts of this clonotype. V is TRBV20-1 and J is TRBJ1-5, with D possibly being TRBD1 (6 bases). The CDR3 is 15 amino acids. CDR1 is DFQATT, CDR2 SNEGSKA, per germline (reference sequence). V lost 3 bases and J 6 bases, leaving 18 bases between the germline ends. CDR3 region: CSASGFSRGVQPQHF. CDR3 nucleotides: TGCAGTGCTAGTGGGTTTTCCAGGGGAGTTCAGCCCCAGCATTTT.

The rearrangement joins TRBV12-3 or TRBV12-4 to TRBJ1-4; D may be TRBD1 (5 bases). The CDR3 extends over 14 amino acids. The V and J ends lost 6 bases and 2 bases respectively, with 10 bases between them. The CDR3 nucleotides are TGTGCCAGCAGCCCCGGGACTACTAATGAAAAACTGTTTTTT. It encodes CASSPGTTNEKLFF.

The chain links TRBV9 to TRBJ2-3, with 8 bases identical to TRBD2. The CDR3 runs to 16 residues. J gave up 5 bases and V 4 bases, and 12 bases lay outside the gene matches. Germline V lookup: CDR1 SGDLS, CDR2 YYNGEE. CDR3 in DNA: TGTGCCAGCAGCTTGTGGGTTAGCGGGATTGGAGATACGCAGTATTTT. It codes for CASSLWVSGIGDTQYF.

The rearrangement uses TRBV18 and TRBJ2-3; D not resolved. The V gene's germline CDR1 is KGHSH and CDR2 LQKENI. The CDR3 contains 13 residues. The V end was cut by 0 bases, the J end by 8 bases, with 9 bases between. The CDR3 DNA sequence: TGTGCCAGCTCACCACCGGCCTCCCTTACGCAGTATTTT. This sequence encodes CASSPPASLTQYF.

The chain is built from TRBV2 and TRBJ2-1, with D perhaps matching TRBD1 or TRBD2 (5 bases each). CDR1 is SNHLY, CDR2 FYNNEI, per germline. CDR3 length equals 12 residues. V shed 9 bases and J shed 7 bases, with 13 bases lying between them. As DNA, the CDR3 is TGTGCCAGGGGACGGGGTGAGAATGAGCAGTTCTTC. As protein: CARGRGENEQFF.

This clonotype has a count of ten or more. The chain couples TRBV10-1 to TRBJ2-1; tentatively, D is TRBD2 (6 bases). Deletions cut 6 bases from V and 9 bases from J, with 9 bases between. The CDR3 covers 11 residues. Germline V gene data show CDR1 as WNHNN and CDR2 as SYGVQD (reference sequence). This CDR3 is CASSRGSEQFF. In nucleotides, the CDR3 is TGCGCCAGCAGCCGGGGGAGTGAGCAGTTCTTC.

This clonotype was observed a few times. The rearrangement links TRBV29-1 to TRBJ2-3; 7 bases are a match to TRBD2. V shed 1 base and J 15 bases; nucleotides not matched to a gene: 10. In germline, CDR1 is SQVTM, CDR2 ANQGSEA. The CDR3 runs to 12 residues. This chain's CDR3 is CSVEGAGDPSYF. In nucleotides, the CDR3 is TGCAGCGTTGAAGGGGCGGGGGACCCATCTTATTTT.

A remark on this clonotype: A much larger clone sits a single nucleotide away, making a read error possible. The missing conserved phenylalanine or tryptophan at the end of this CDR3 makes a read error likely. The chain recombines TRBV6-2 or TRBV6-3 with TRBJ1-1; D is unresolved. The CDR3 runs 13 residues. Germline V CDR1 and CDR2: MNHEY, SVGEGT. The V and J ends lost 3 bases and 7 bases respectively, with 12 bases between them. CDR3 region: CASSYRVDFEAFS. In DNA form, the CDR3 reads TGTGCCAGCAGTTATAGGGTCGATTTTGAAGCTTTCTCT.

This clonotype appeared a few times. The chain couples TRBV5-1 to TRBJ2-3; no clear D. Trimming cost V 1 base and J 2 bases, with 2 bases left between them. This CDR3 comprises 12 residues. Germline CDR1 reads SGHRS; CDR2 reads YFSETQ. In nucleotides, the CDR3 is TGCGCCAGCAGCTTGCCCACAGATACGCAGTATTTT. Encoded protein: CASSLPTDTQYF. Looking up the rest from reference TRBV5-1 and TRBJ2-3 gives the full variable domain: KAGVTQTPRYLIKTRGQQVTLSCSPISGHRSVSWYQQTPGQGLQFLFEYFSETQRNKGNFPGRFSGRQFSNSRSEMNVSTLELGDSALYLCASSLPTDTQYFGPGTRLTVL.

In its sample, this clonotype was seen many times. The J gene is TRBJ1-5, the V gene TRBV4-2; perhaps TRBD1 as D (5 bases). Germline V gene sequence: CDR1 LGHNA, CDR2 YNFKEQ. The CDR3 runs 15 residues. Trimming shortened V by 0 bases and J by 5 bases, and 11 bases separated the two germline ends. Written as DNA, the CDR3 is TGTGCCAGCAGCCAAGAAGATGGGGGTTATCAGCCCCAGCATTTT. It is translated as CASSQEDGGYQPQHF.

The table lists this clonotype with many counts. The chain employs TRBV10-3 and TRBJ2-5; D is unclear. Trimming removed 6 bases at V and 7 bases at J, with 12 bases between. Germline V gene sequence: CDR1 ENHRY, CDR2 SYGVKD. This CDR3 is built from 12 residues. In DNA form, the CDR3 reads TGTGCCATCAGCGAATCCCCTGGGACCCAGTACTTC. This sequence encodes CAISESPGTQYF.

V usage is TRBV3-1 and J usage is TRBJ1-6; tentative D call: TRBD1 (5 bases). The length of the CDR3 is 18 residues. V lost 0 bases and J lost 8, with 20 bases in between. Germline values: CDR1 LGHDT, CDR2 YNNKEL (reference sequence). The CDR3 coding sequence is TGTGCCAGCAGCCAAGATTCGGGGGACCTACCCCTGGATTCACCCCTCCACTTT. It specifies CASSQDSGDLPLDSPLHF.